The 5 T cell receptor beta chains given below trace back to one sample, sequenced in a study of control samples from healthy donors and cancer patients. This table comes from immunoSEQ multiplex PCR, and its TCRdb copy is limited to in-frame clones, with some not included. The repertoire includes about 86,000 clones, roughly 93% of them detected once, and approximately 1.5% sits in the top ten. The material sequenced was blood. The receptors stem from a woman aged 30 to 39 in good health.

The V call is TRBV9, the J call TRBJ2-1; D possibly corresponds to TRBD2 (5 bases). Trimming removed 5 bases at V and 5 bases at J, with 8 bases between. CDR1 is SGDLS, CDR2 YYNGEE, per germline. The CDR3 covers 12 residues. The CDR3 nucleotides read TGTGCCAGCAGAGGACTGAACAATGAGCAGTTCTTC. It is translated as CASRGLNNEQFF.

The V call is TRBV5-1, the J call TRBJ2-1; the D call may be TRBD1 or TRBD2 (5 bases each). Trimming stripped 0 bases from V and 5 bases from J, with 12 bases between. CDR1 SGHRS and CDR2 YFSETQ come from the germline V gene. There are 15 residues in the CDR3. CDR3 residues: CASSLAVGTNNEQFF. The CDR3 DNA is TGCGCCAGCAGCTTGGCCGTAGGGACCAACAATGAGCAGTTCTTC.

This chain joins TRBV5-5 and TRBJ1-3; D uncertain. Germline values: CDR1 SGHKS, CDR2 YYEKEE (reference sequence). This CDR3 has 14 residues. Trimming removed 6 bases from V and 0 bases from J, with 10 bases in between. DNA for the CDR3: TGTGCCAGCAACCCAGGAAACTCTGGAAACACCATATATTTT. This encodes CASNPGNSGNTIYF.

V gene TRBV5-4 combines with J gene TRBJ1-2, with 7 bases matching TRBD1. Germline CDR1 is SGHNT and CDR2 is YYREEE (reference sequence). The CDR3 has 14 residues. Unmatched junction bases numbered 2, after V lost 0 bases and J lost 3 bases. CDR3 sequence reads: CASSLGGTDYGYTF. In DNA, the CDR3 is TGTGCCAGCAGCTTGGGGGGGACAGACTATGGCTACACCTTC. Based on the CDR3 plus reference TRBV5-4 and TRBJ1-2, the full variable domain is ETGVTQSPTHLIKTRGQQVTLRCSSQSGHNTVSWYQQALGQGPQFIFQYYREEENGRGNFPPRFSGLQFPNYSSELNVNALELDDSALYLCASSLGGTDYGYTFGSGTRLTVV.

The genes are TRBV7-9 and TRBJ2-1; D might be TRBD1 or TRBD2, each matching 6 bases. Per germline, CDR1 SEHNR and CDR2 FQNEAQ (reference sequence). Trimming took off 5 bases at V and 2 bases at J, with 13 bases between the two ends. The CDR3 covers 15 residues. The CDR3 loop is CASSRRGSTYNEQFF. The CDR3 DNA sequence: TGTGCCAGCAGCCGGAGGGGGTCGACCTACAATGAGCAGTTCTTC.